Listed below are T cell receptor beta chains from one sample, sequenced in a study of PD-L1 blockade in urothelial cancer. Assay used: immunoSEQ multiplex PCR; TCRdb lists only in-frame clones, some missing. The data show more than 80,000 clones, about four fifths seen once. The source was PBMCs, collected around atezolizumab (anti-PD-L1) treatment. These TCRs come from an older man with urothelial cancer. CDR3s include the opening cysteine and the closing phenylalanine or tryptophan. Each record gives: D gene, CDR3 length, clone size, J gene, V gene, CDR3 protein, CDR3 DNA. D genes are given only for firm matches. Not all rows give a size; the values are once, few, many and, for expanded clones, a class.

TRBD1,13,-,TRBJ1-2,TRBV6-5,CASSWRQGYGYTF,TGTGCCAGCAGTTGGAGACAGGGATATGGCTACACCTTC
-,13,-,TRBJ2-3,TRBV7-3,CASSATSTDTQYF,TGTGCCAGCAGTGCAACTAGCACAGATACGCAGTATTTT
TRBD1,13,-,TRBJ2-7,TRBV2,CASIKGQGGEQYF,TGTGCCAGCATTAAGGGACAGGGAGGGGAACAGTACTTC
TRBD1,14,-,TRBJ2-5,TRBV9,CASSPSGGQETQYF,TGTGCCAGCAGCCCGTCAGGGGGCCAAGAGACCCAGTACTTC
-,14,-,TRBJ2-5,TRBV10-1,CASSESPGRETQYF,TGCGCCAGCAGTGAGTCGCCAGGGCGAGAGACCCAGTACTTC
-,13,-,TRBJ1-1,TRBV6-5,CASSLIRGSEAFF,TGTGCCAGCAGTCTGATCAGGGGATCTGAAGCTTTCTTT
-,19,-,TRBJ1-5,TRBV7-2,CASSQYPGHAEGGYQPQHF,TGTGCCAGCAGCCAATATCCGGGACACGCCGAAGGGGGATATCAGCCCCAGCATTTT
-,12,-,TRBJ2-7,TRBV7-6,CASSLLPYEQYF,TGTGCCAGCAGCTTACTCCCCTACGAGCAGTACTTC
-,15,-,TRBJ2-3,TRBV5-1,CASSLDGRSTDTQYF,TGCGCCAGCAGCTTGGACGGGAGAAGCACAGATACGCAGTATTTT
-,13,-,TRBJ1-5,TRBV5-5,CASSRTRNQPQHF,TGTGCCAGCAGCCGGACACGCAATCAGCCCCAGCATTTT
TRBD2,14,-,TRBJ2-5,TRBV7-9,CASSLAAGGKTQYF,TGTGCCAGCAGCCTAGCGGCAGGAGGGAAGACCCAGTACTTC
-,13,-,TRBJ1-2,TRBV5-5,CASSLGGVYGYTF,TGTGCCAGCAGCTTGGGCGGGGTCTATGGCTACACCTTC
-,15,-,TRBJ1-6,TRBV11-2,CASSLEGQGTSPLHF,TGTGCCAGCAGCTTAGAAGGGCAGGGGACTTCACCCCTCCACTTT
-,14,-,TRBJ2-7,TRBV11-3,CASSLRTRGDEQYF,TGTGCCAGCAGCTTACGCACGAGAGGTGACGAGCAGTACTTC
TRBD1,16,-,TRBJ1-5,TRBV5-6,CASSLRQQGGNQPQHF,TGTGCCAGCAGCTTGCGGCAGCAGGGGGGCAATCAGCCCCAGCATTTT
-,12,-,TRBJ1-5,TRBV13,CASSLGTGWQHF,TGTGCCAGCAGCTTAGGCACAGGGTGGCAGCATTTT
TRBD2,17,-,TRBJ2-2,TRBV11-2,CASSHSGLAVNTGELFF,TGTGCCAGCAGCCATTCGGGACTAGCGGTGAACACCGGGGAGCTGTTTTTT
-,14,-,TRBJ2-5,TRBV2,CASSGSQGEETQYF,TGTGCCAGCAGTGGAAGCCAGGGTGAGGAGACCCAGTACTTC
-,14,few,TRBJ1-1,TRBV9,CASSVAGGVTEAFF,TGTGCCAGCAGCGTAGCCGGGGGGGTCACTGAAGCTTTCTTT
TRBD2,15,-,TRBJ2-2,TRBV7-2,CASYTPGGWTGELFF,TGTGCCAGTTATACCCCGGGGGGGTGGACCGGGGAGCTGTTTTTT
-,15,-,TRBJ2-3,TRBV5-1,CASSLTGTYTDTQYF,TGCGCCAGCAGCTTAACCGGGACTTACACAGATACGCAGTATTTT
TRBD1,13,-,TRBJ2-3,TRBV7-8,CASSLQGQDTQYF,TGTGCCAGCAGCCTACAGGGGCAAGATACGCAGTATTTT
TRBD1,15,-,TRBJ1-5,TRBV28,CASSPTGEGNQPQHF,TGTGCCAGCAGCCCGACAGGGGAGGGCAATCAGCCCCAGCATTTT
-,12,-,TRBJ2-7,TRBV6-5,CASRSQGYEQYF,TGTGCCAGCAGGAGCCAGGGCTACGAGCAGTACTTC
TRBD1,14,-,TRBJ2-3,TRBV7-3,CASSLTPGGDTQYF,TGTGCCAGCAGCTTAACCCCAGGGGGAGATACGCAGTATTTT
-,14,-,TRBJ2-3,TRBV7-3,CASSSGTSTDTQYF,TGTGCCAGCAGCTCCGGGACTAGCACAGATACGCAGTATTTT
TRBD1,14,-,TRBJ2-4,TRBV18,CASSPTRQGYIQYF,TGTGCCAGCTCACCCACGCGACAGGGATACATTCAGTACTTC
-,14,-,TRBJ1-2,TRBV9,CASSAFAGGYGYTF,TGTGCCAGCAGCGCCTTCGCGGGCGGCTATGGCTACACCTTC
-,14,-,TRBJ1-1,TRBV5-6,CASSRTRLNTEAFF,TGTGCCAGCAGCCGGACAAGATTGAACACTGAAGCTTTCTTT
TRBD1,14,-,TRBJ2-3,TRBV2,CASKRQGGLGTQYF,TGTGCCAGCAAGAGACAGGGGGGCTTAGGGACGCAGTATTTT
TRBD2,15,-,TRBJ2-3,TRBV19,CASRPIAGSVDTQYF,TGTGCCAGTAGACCAATAGCGGGATCGGTAGATACGCAGTATTTT